This T cell receptor beta chain was recovered during a study of early T cells in non-severe SARS-CoV-2 infection. Each single cDNA molecule received a unique molecular identifier. TCRdb fed the 5' RACE reads into MiXCR, producing one record per CDR3 protein. The profile shows tens of thousands of distinct CDR3 sequences, around 6% of them singletons. The CDR3 length is 15 residues. The germline gives CDR1 SEHNR, CDR2 FQNEAQ (reference sequence). V lost 5 bases to trimming and J lost 6 bases; unmatched junction nucleotides: 8. This clonotype was counted many times. This rearrangement joins TRBV7-9 to TRBJ2-7; 12 bases align to TRBD2. This clonotype was sampled from an adult who was a healthcare worker with PCR-confirmed SARS-CoV-2 infection or an uninfected control (not recorded which). Source material: whole blood. The CDR3 DNA is TGTGCCAGCAGCCTAACTAGCGGGAGGTGGAGCGAGCAGTACTTC. It codes for CASSLTSGRWSEQYF. Supplemented by reference TRBV7-9 and TRBJ2-7, the full variable domain reads DTGVSQNPRHKITKRGQNVTFRCDPISEHNRLYWYRQTLGQGPEFLTYFQNEAQLEKSRLLSDRFSAERPKGSFSTLEIQRTEQGDSAMYLCASSLTSGRWSEQYFGPGTRLTVT.